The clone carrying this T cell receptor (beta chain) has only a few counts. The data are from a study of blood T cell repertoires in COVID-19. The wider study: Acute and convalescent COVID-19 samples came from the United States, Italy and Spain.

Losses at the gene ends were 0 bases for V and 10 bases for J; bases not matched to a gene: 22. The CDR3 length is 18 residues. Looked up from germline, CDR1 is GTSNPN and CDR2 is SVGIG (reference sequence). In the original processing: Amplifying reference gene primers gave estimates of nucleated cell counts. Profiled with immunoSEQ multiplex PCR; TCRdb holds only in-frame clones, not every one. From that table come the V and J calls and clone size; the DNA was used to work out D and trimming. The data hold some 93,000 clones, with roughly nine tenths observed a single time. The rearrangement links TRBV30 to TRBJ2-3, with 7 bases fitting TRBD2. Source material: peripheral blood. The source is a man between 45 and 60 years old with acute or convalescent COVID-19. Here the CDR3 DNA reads TGTGCCTGGAGTGTACGGGTGGGGAGCGGGACCTACCTGACGCCGCAGTATTTT. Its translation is CAWSVRVGSGTYLTPQYF.